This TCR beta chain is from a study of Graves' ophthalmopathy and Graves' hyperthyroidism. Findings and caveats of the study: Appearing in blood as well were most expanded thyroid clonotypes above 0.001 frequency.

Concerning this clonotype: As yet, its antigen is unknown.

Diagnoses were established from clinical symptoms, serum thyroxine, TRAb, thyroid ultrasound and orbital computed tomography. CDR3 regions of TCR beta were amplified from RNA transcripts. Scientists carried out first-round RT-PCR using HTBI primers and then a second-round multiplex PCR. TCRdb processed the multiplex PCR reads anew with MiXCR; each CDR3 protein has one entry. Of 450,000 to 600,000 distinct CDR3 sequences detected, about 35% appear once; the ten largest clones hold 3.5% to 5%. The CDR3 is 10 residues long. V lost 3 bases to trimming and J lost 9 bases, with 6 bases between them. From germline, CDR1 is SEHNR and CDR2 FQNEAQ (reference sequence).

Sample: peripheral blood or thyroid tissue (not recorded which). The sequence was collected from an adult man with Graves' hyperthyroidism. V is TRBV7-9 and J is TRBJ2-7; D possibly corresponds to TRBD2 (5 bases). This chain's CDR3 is CASSFRGQYF. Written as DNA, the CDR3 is TGTGCCAGCAGCTTCCGGGGGCAGTACTTC.